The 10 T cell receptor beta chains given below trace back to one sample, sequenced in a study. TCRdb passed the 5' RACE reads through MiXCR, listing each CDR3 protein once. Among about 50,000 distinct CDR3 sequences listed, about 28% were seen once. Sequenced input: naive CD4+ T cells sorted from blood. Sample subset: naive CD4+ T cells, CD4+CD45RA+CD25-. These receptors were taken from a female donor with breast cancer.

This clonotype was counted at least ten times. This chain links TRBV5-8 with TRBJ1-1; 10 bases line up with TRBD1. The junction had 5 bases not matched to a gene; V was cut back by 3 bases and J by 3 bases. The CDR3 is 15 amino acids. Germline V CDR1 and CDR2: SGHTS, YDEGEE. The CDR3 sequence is CASSSPGQGYTEAFF. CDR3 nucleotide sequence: TGTGCCAGCAGCTCGCCGGGACAGGGGTACACTGAAGCTTTCTTT.

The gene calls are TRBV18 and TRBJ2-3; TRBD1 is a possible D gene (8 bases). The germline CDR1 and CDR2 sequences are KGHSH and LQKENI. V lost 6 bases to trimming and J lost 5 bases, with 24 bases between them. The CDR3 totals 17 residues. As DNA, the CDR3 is TGTGCCAGCTCCACAGGGGGACTACCGATCCGAGAAGATACGCAGTATTTT. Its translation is CASSTGGLPIREDTQYF.

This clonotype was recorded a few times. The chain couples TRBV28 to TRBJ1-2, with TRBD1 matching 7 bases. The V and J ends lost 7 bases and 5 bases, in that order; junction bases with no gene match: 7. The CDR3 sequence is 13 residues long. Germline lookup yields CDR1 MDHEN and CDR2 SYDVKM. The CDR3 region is CASTPTGRYGYTF. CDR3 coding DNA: TGTGCCAGCACCCCGACAGGGAGATATGGCTACACCTTC.

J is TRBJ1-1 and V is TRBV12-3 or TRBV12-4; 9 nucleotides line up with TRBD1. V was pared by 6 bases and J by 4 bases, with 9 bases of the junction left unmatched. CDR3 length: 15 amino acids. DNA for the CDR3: TGTGCCAGCAGAATAACCTTACAGGGGGCCACTGAAGCTTTCTTT. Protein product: CASRITLQGATEAFF.

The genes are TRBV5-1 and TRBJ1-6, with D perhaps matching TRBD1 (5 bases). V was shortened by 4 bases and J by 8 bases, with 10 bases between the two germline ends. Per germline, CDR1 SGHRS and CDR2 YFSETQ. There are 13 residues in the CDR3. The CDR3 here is CASSLGRDSPLHF. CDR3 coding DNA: TGCGCCAGCAGCCTGGGGCGAGATTCACCCCTCCACTTT.

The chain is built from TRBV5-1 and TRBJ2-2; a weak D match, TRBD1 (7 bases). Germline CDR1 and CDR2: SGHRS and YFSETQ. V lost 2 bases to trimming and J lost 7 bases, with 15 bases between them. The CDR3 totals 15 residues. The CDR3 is CASSLRQGGYGELFF. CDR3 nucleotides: TGCGCCAGCAGCTTACGGCAGGGGGGATACGGGGAGCTGTTTTTT.

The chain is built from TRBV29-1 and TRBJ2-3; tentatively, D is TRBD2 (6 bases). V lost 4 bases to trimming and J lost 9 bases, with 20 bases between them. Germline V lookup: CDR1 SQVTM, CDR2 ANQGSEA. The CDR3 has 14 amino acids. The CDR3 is CSVGGGNPQGTQYF. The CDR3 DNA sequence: TGCAGCGTTGGTGGCGGGAACCCTCAAGGCACGCAGTATTTT.

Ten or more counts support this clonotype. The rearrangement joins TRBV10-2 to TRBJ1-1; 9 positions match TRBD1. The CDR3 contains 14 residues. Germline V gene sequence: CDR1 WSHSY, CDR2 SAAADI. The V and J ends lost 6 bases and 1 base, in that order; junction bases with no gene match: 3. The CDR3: CASREGQGNTEAFF. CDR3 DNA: TGCGCCAGCAGAGAGGGACAGGGGAACACTGAAGCTTTCTTT.

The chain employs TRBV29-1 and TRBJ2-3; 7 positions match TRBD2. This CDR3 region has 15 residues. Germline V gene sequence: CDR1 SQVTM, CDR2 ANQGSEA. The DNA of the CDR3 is TGCGGCGGGACCAGAAGCGGGGCTCGCACAGATACGCAGTATTTT. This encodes CGGTRSGARTDTQYF.

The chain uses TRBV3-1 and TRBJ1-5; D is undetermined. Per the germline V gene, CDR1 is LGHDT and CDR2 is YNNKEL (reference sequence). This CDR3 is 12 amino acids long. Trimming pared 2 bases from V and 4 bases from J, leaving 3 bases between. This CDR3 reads CASSQRNQPQHF. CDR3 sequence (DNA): TGTGCCAGCAGCCAAAGGAATCAGCCCCAGCATTTT.